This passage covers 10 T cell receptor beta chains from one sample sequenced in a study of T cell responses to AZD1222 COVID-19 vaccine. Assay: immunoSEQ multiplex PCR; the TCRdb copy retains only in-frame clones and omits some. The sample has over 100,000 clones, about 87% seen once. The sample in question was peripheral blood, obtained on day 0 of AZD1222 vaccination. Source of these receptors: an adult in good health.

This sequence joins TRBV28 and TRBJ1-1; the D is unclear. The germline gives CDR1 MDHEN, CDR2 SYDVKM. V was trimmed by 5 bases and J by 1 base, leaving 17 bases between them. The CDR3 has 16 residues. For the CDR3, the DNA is TGTGCCAGCAGTACGACGTTTGGGAGGGAGAACACTGAAGCTTTCTTT. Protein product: CASSTTFGRENTEAFF.

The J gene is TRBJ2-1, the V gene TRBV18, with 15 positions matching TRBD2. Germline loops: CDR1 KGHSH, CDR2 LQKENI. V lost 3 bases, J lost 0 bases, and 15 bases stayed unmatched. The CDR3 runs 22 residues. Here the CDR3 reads CASSPARGLAGGPGNSYNEQFF. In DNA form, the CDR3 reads TGTGCCAGCTCACCGGCCAGGGGACTAGCGGGAGGTCCCGGAAACTCCTACAATGAGCAGTTCTTC.

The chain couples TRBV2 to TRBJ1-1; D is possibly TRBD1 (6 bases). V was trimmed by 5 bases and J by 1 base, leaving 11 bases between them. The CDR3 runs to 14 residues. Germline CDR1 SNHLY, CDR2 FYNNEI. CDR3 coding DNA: TGTGCCAGCAGTCCCCTGGGGGCGAACACTGAAGCTTTCTTT. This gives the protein CASSPLGANTEAFF.

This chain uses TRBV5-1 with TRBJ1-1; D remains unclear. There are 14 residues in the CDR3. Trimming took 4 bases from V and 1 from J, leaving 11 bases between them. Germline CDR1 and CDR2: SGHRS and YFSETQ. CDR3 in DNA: TGCGCCAGCAGCCGCTCGTCGGGGAACACTGAAGCTTTCTTT. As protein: CASSRSSGNTEAFF.

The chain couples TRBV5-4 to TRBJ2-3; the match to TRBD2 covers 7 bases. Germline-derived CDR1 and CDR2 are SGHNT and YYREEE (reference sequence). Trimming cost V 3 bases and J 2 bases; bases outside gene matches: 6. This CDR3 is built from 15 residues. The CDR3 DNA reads TGTGCCAGCAGCTCTCAGCGGGAAGCCACAGATACGCAGTATTTT. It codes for CASSSQREATDTQYF.

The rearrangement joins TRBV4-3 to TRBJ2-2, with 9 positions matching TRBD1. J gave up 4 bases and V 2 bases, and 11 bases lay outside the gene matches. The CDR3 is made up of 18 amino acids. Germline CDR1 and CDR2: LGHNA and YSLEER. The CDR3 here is CASSQMIAGQGSTGELFF. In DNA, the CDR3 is TGCGCCAGCAGCCAAATGATCGCGGGACAGGGTTCCACCGGGGAGCTGTTTTTT.

CDR3 nucleotides: TGCAGTGTCCGCCGTGTTAATGAGCAGTTCTTC. Residues: CSVRRVNEQFF. The chain is built from TRBV20-1 and TRBJ2-1, with unresolved D. With 7 bases removed from V and 7 bases from J, the gap between germline ends came to 11 bases. Germline loops: CDR1 DFQATT, CDR2 SNEGSKA (reference sequence). The CDR3 runs 11 residues.

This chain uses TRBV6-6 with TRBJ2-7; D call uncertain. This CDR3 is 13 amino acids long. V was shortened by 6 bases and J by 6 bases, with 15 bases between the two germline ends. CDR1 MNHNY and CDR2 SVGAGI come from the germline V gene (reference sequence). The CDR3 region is CASSPHWPGEQYF. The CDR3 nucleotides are TGTGCCAGCAGCCCGCACTGGCCGGGCGAGCAGTACTTC.

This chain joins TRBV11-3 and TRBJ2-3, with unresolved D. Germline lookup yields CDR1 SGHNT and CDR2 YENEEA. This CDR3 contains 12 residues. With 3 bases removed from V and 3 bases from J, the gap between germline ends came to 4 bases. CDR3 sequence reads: CASSFMTDTQYF. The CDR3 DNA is TGTGCCAGCAGCTTCATGACAGATACGCAGTATTTT.

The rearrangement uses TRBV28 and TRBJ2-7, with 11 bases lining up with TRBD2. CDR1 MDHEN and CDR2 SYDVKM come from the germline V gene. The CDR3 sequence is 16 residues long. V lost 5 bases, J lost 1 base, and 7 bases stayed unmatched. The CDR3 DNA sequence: TGTGCCAGCAGTGAACCGGGACTAGCGGATTCCTACGAGCAGTACTTC. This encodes CASSEPGLADSYEQYF.